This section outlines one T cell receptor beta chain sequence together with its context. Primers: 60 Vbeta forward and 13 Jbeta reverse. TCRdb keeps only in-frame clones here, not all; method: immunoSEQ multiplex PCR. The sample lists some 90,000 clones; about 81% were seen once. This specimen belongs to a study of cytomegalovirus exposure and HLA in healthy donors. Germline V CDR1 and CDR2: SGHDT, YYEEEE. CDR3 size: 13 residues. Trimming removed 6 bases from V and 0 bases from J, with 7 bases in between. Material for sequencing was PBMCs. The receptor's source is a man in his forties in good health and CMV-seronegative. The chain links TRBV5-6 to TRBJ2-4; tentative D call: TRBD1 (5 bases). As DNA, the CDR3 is TGTGCCAGCACAGACAGAGCCAAAAACATTCAGTACTTC. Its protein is CASTDRAKNIQYF.